Each of the 15 T cell receptor beta chains below was sequenced from the same sample in a study of T cell repertoires in cytomegalovirus infection. Their antigens remain unidentified. MiXCR, applied by TCRdb to the reads, yields one record per CDR3 protein. The sample consists of 800,000 to 950,000 distinct CDR3 sequences, about 31% of them appearing once. Sequences were derived from cultured CD8+ T cells from PBMCs, sampled from culture after CMV antigen stimulation. These receptors were obtained from a human donor in good health (CMV status not recorded). Some clones in this sample may be carry-over from other donors' samples.

The chain couples TRBV7-9 to TRBJ2-2; 8 nucleotides line up with TRBD1. J lost 6 bases, V lost 1 base, and 13 bases had no gene match. This CDR3 region has 18 residues. CDR1 is SEHNR, CDR2 FQNEAQ, per germline (reference sequence). The CDR3 spells CASSLGTRPDRAPGELFF. In DNA form, the CDR3 reads TGTGCCAGCAGCTTAGGGACCCGCCCGGACAGGGCGCCCGGGGAGCTGTTTTTT.

This clonotype was recorded a few times. The chain combines TRBV2 with TRBJ2-6, with D possibly TRBD1 on 5 matching bases. This CDR3 is built from 14 residues. The V gene's germline CDR1 is SNHLY and CDR2 FYNNEI. Trimming took 10 bases from V and 1 from J, leaving 11 bases between them. CDR3 sequence: CAIQGVSGANVLTF. DNA of the CDR3: TGTGCCATCCAAGGGGTTTCTGGGGCCAACGTCCTGACTTTC.

The genes are TRBV11-2 and TRBJ2-7; no reliable D call. The CDR3 runs 15 residues. Germline V gene lookup returns CDR1 SGHAT and CDR2 FQNNGV. V was pared by 0 bases and J by 0 bases, with 9 bases between. CDR3 DNA: TGTGCCAGCAGCTTAGATGCCAGGAACTCCTACGAGCAGTACGTC. This gives the protein CASSLDARNSYEQYV.

This clonotype has just a few counts. The rearrangement joins TRBV6-5 to TRBJ1-5, with D uncertain. Germline V lookup: CDR1 MNHEY, CDR2 SVGAGI. The CDR3 is 14 residues long. Trimming took 4 bases from V and 0 from J, leaving 7 bases between them. Here the CDR3 reads CASSLYTSNQPQHF. CDR3 coding DNA: TGTGCCAGCAGTTTATACACTAGCAATCAGCCCCAGCATTTT.

This clonotype was seen a few times. V usage is TRBV6-2 or TRBV6-3 and J usage is TRBJ1-1; TRBD1 matches 10 bases. V shed 6 bases and J 3 bases; nucleotides not matched to a gene: 4. CDR3 size: 14 residues. The germline V gene encodes CDR1 MNHEY and CDR2 SVGEGT. CDR3 DNA: TGTGCCAGCAGACGGACAGGGGGGCACACTGAAGCTTTCTTT. Its translation is CASRRTGGHTEAFF.

The sample holds a few counts of this clonotype. The chain links TRBV10-3 to TRBJ1-1; 10 nucleotides match TRBD1. Trimming at V came to 4 bases and at J to 2 bases, leaving 4 bases not matched to a gene. Germline V lookup: CDR1 ENHRY, CDR2 SYGVKD. The CDR3 contains 15 residues. The CDR3 loop is CAISGGTGDNTEAFF. CDR3 nucleotide sequence: TGTGCCATCAGTGGGGGGACAGGGGACAACACTGAAGCTTTCTTT.

V is TRBV4-3 and J is TRBJ2-1, with 12 bases identical to TRBD2. The V gene end was trimmed by 1 base and the J gene end by 6 bases; junction bases not matched to a gene: 7. The CDR3 runs to 17 residues. Germline values: CDR1 LGHNA, CDR2 YSLEER. This chain's CDR3 is CASSQGLAGGPGNEQFF. The CDR3, as DNA: TGCGCCAGCAGCCAAGGGCTAGCGGGGGGGCCGGGCAATGAGCAGTTCTTC.

In DNA form, the CDR3 reads TGTGCCAGCAGGCGACAGGGGTATGGGGAGACCCAGTACTTC. Amino acids: CASRRQGYGETQYF. The chain carries TRBV6-5 and TRBJ2-5, with TRBD1 identical over 8 bases. With 6 bases clipped from V and 5 bases from J, the junction kept 8 bases outside the gene matches. The CDR3 spans 14 residues. The V gene's germline CDR1 is MNHEY and CDR2 SVGAGI.

The chain recombines TRBV28 with TRBJ1-1, with D tentatively TRBD1 (6 bases). V lost 4 bases and J lost 5, with 14 bases in between. Germline V CDR1 and CDR2: MDHEN, SYDVKM. The CDR3 extends over 14 amino acids. CDR3 region: CASSSYPGVTEAFF. As DNA, the CDR3 is TGTGCCAGCAGTTCATACCCAGGGGTTACTGAAGCTTTCTTT.

The V and J genes are TRBV27 and TRBJ1-5; D is possibly TRBD1 (5 bases). The CDR3 spans 18 residues. V shed 5 bases and J shed 4 bases, with 24 bases lying between them. CDR1 MNHEY and CDR2 SMNVEV come from the germline V gene (reference sequence). The CDR3 loop reads CASSHRPGMERRNQPQHF. In DNA, the CDR3 is TGTGCCAGCAGTCACAGGCCAGGGATGGAACGGCGTAATCAGCCCCAGCATTTT.

The gene calls are TRBV4-1 and TRBJ1-5, with a possible D match to TRBD1 (6 bases). The length of the CDR3 is 16 residues. V lost 4 bases to trimming and J lost 6 bases, with 19 bases between them. Germline lookup yields CDR1 MGHRA and CDR2 YSYEKL. CDR3 sequence reads: CASSLGLGARGQPQHF. CDR3 bases: TGCGCCAGCAGCCTGGGGCTGGGGGCCAGGGGTCAGCCCCAGCATTTT.

The chain employs TRBV27 and TRBJ1-1; D gene ambiguous. Germline V lookup: CDR1 MNHEY, CDR2 SMNVEV (reference sequence). Between the trimmed V and J ends, which lost 6 bases and 6 bases, there was a span of 11 bases. The CDR3 length is 12 residues. CDR3 DNA sequence: TGTGCCAGCAGCCCGGGAAAGGCTGAAGCTTTCTTT. Protein sequence: CASSPGKAEAFF.

This clonotype was counted many times. This chain joins TRBV7-2 and TRBJ2-3; 9 bases fit TRBD2. V trimming: 5 bases; J trimming: 4 bases; junction bases outside the gene matches: 10. The CDR3 consists of 16 residues. Germline-derived CDR1 and CDR2 are SGHTA and FQGNSA. The CDR3: CASSPLGLAGADTQYF. In DNA, the CDR3 is TGTGCCAGCAGCCCCCTGGGACTAGCTGGCGCAGATACGCAGTATTTT.

This clonotype came up many times. The chain recombines TRBV7-6 with TRBJ2-2; TRBD1 is a possible D gene (6 bases). Germline-derived CDR1 and CDR2 are SGHVS and FNYEAQ. This CDR3 is 15 amino acids long. Trimming cost V 4 bases and J 4 bases, with 13 bases left between them. The CDR3 DNA follows: TGTGCCAGCAGCTGGACAGACTCTCGCACCGGGGAGCTGTTTTTT. Amino acid sequence: CASSWTDSRTGELFF.

V is TRBV5-4 and J is TRBJ1-2; D uncertain. The CDR3 length is 14 residues. Germline loops: CDR1 SGHNT, CDR2 YYREEE (reference sequence). CDR3 region: CAFIHSPPDYGYTF. The CDR3 coding sequence is TGTGCTTTTATTCACAGTCCTCCCGACTATGGCTACACCTTC.